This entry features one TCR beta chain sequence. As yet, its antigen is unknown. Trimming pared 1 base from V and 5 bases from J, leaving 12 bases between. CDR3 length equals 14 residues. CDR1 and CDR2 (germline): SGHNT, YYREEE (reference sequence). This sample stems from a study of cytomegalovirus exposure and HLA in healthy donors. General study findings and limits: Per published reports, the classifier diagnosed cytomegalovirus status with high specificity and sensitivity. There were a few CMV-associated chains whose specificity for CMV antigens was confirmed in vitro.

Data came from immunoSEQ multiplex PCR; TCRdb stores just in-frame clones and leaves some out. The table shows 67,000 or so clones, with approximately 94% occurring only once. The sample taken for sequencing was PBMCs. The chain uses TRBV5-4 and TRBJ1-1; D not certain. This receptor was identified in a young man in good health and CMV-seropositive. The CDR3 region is CASSLSSRGTEAFF. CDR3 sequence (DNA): TGTGCCAGCAGCTTGAGTAGTCGGGGTACTGAAGCTTTCTTT.